These 25 T cell receptor beta chains originate from one sample sequenced in a study of shared clonotypes between healthy human individuals. CD45RO-negative CD8 cells positively selected for CCR7 made up the naive population, which excluded terminally differentiated effector memory CD45RA+ cells. Repertoires were generated with immunoSEQ multiplex PCR, while TCRdb's copy carries only in-frame clones and drops some. The sample records a few million clones, approximately 92% being singletons. Sequences were obtained from naive CD8+ T cells from PBMCs. The receptors were gathered from a man younger than 30 in good health. Some clones in this sample may be carry-over from other donors' samples.

The V call is TRBV28, the J call TRBJ2-7; D may be TRBD2 (6 bases). The germline V gene encodes CDR1 MDHEN and CDR2 SYDVKM. This CDR3 is built from 19 residues. V lost 1 base and J lost 0, with 22 bases in between. The CDR3 loop is CASSLYGSDWGGASYEQYF. The CDR3 DNA follows: TGTGCCAGCAGTTTATACGGTTCGGACTGGGGAGGTGCCTCCTACGAGCAGTACTTC.

This chain connects TRBV6-5 to TRBJ2-5, with 8 bases fitting TRBD1. Germline loops: CDR1 MNHEY, CDR2 SVGAGI. This CDR3 has 13 residues. V lost 6 bases and J lost 4; bases outside the gene matches: 4. The CDR3 nucleotides are TGTGCCAGCAGGGCAGGGGGCCTAGAGACCCAGTACTTC. Protein: CASRAGGLETQYF.

The V call is TRBV27, the J call TRBJ1-1, with D perhaps matching TRBD1 (6 bases). V lost 6 bases, J lost 4 bases, and 12 bases lay in between. The CDR3 is 13 residues long. CDR1 MNHEY and CDR2 SMNVEV come from the germline V gene (reference sequence). The CDR3 is CASSGGPSTEAFF. CDR3 coding DNA: TGTGCCAGCAGCGGGGGGCCCAGCACTGAAGCTTTCTTT.

The chain combines TRBV6-6 with TRBJ1-1, with D possibly being TRBD1 (6 bases). The CDR3 totals 14 residues. The germline V gene encodes CDR1 MNHNY and CDR2 SVGAGI (reference sequence). V lost 2 bases to trimming and J lost 4 bases, with 11 bases between them. Written as DNA, the CDR3 is TGTGCCAGCAGTTACGGGGGCGCGGGCACTGAAGCTTTCTTT. It encodes CASSYGGAGTEAFF.

The V call is TRBV13, the J call TRBJ2-6, with TRBD1 matching over 8 bases. The germline V gene has CDR1 PRHDT and CDR2 FYEKMQ (reference sequence). This CDR3 has 17 amino acids. Germline trimming cut 1 base from V and 1 base from J; bases unmatched to any gene: 3. This CDR3 reads CASSLVQGESGANVLTF. The CDR3 coding sequence is TGTGCCAGCAGCTTAGTACAGGGGGAATCTGGGGCCAACGTCCTGACTTTC.

As concerns this clone: Other DNA sequences in the same sample also yield this CDR3. V gene TRBV6-5 combines with J gene TRBJ2-7; TRBD2 agrees at 7 bases. The CDR3 consists of 14 residues. Germline V CDR1 and CDR2: MNHEY, SVGAGI. Germline trimming cut 2 bases from V and 3 bases from J; bases unmatched to any gene: 4. CDR3 coding DNA: TGTGCCAGCAGTTACGGTGGCGGGAGCTACGAGCAGTACTTC. Protein: CASSYGGGSYEQYF.

The rearrangement uses TRBV7-2 and TRBJ2-3; D assignment may be TRBD1 or TRBD2 (6 bases each). The CDR3 length is 15 residues. The germline V gene has CDR1 SGHTA and CDR2 FQGNSA. Trimming removed 5 bases at V and 6 bases at J, with 18 bases between. As DNA, the CDR3 is TGTGCCAGCAGCGGAAGGAGGGCAGGGGAGGATACGCAGTATTTT. Protein sequence: CASSGRRAGEDTQYF.

The chain employs TRBV14 and TRBJ2-1; 8 bases align to TRBD2. CDR3 length: 15 residues. J lost 9 bases, V lost 2 bases, and 9 bases had no gene match. In germline, CDR1 is SGHDN, CDR2 FVKESK. CDR3 protein: CASSQSTAGVVEQFF. CDR3 bases: TGTGCCAGCAGCCAAAGTACAGCGGGAGTTGTTGAGCAGTTCTTC.

V is TRBV13 and J is TRBJ2-5; TRBD2 is a possible D gene (5 bases). The CDR3 spans 13 residues. The germline V gene encodes CDR1 PRHDT and CDR2 FYEKMQ (reference sequence). Trimming took off 4 bases at V and 5 bases at J, with 11 bases between the two ends. The DNA for the CDR3 is TGTGCCAGCAGCTCGGGAAGCCAGGAGACCCAGTACTTC. As protein: CASSSGSQETQYF.

The rearrangement uses TRBV20-1 and TRBJ2-2; the D is unclear. V shed 6 bases and J shed 7 bases, with 9 bases lying between them. The CDR3 length is 11 residues. Per germline, CDR1 DFQATT and CDR2 SNEGSKA (reference sequence). CDR3 region: CSAKIGGELFF. CDR3 nucleotide sequence: TGCAGTGCCAAAATTGGCGGGGAGCTGTTTTTT.

This chain links TRBV9 with TRBJ2-3; unclear D gene. Germline CDR1 is SGDLS and CDR2 is YYNGEE. This CDR3 comprises 12 residues. V lost 0 bases and J lost 7, with 6 bases in between. The CDR3 nucleotides are TGTGCCAGCAGCGTAGAGGGAAATACGCAGTATTTT. Translated, it gives CASSVEGNTQYF.

This clone appeared a single time. J is TRBJ1-1 and V is TRBV27, with D possibly matching TRBD1 (5 bases). Germline CDR1 reads MNHEY; CDR2 reads SMNVEV (reference sequence). V lost 1 base and J lost 10, with 16 bases in between. This CDR3 has 14 residues. Here the CDR3 reads CASSLLGYGGRAFF. CDR3 nucleotide sequence: TGTGCCAGCAGTTTATTGGGATATGGGGGGAGAGCTTTCTTT.

On this clone itself: The junction departs from germline at one end; a sequencing error may be responsible. The chain couples TRBV7-9 to TRBJ1-3; D remains unclear. Germline V lookup: CDR1 SEHNR, CDR2 FQNEAQ (reference sequence). The CDR3 is 8 residues long. The CDR3 DNA is TGTGCCAGCAGCGATAGGGATTTT. As protein: CASSDRDF.

The CDR3 spells CASHTPTNEKLFF. CDR3 nucleotides: TGTGCCAGCCACACCCCGACTAATGAAAAACTGTTTTTT. J is TRBJ1-4 and V is TRBV2, with no clear D. Germline V gene sequence: CDR1 SNHLY, CDR2 FYNNEI. V dropped 8 bases and J dropped 2 bases, with 9 bases sitting between them. The CDR3 is 13 amino acids.

The chain has TRBV6-4 and TRBJ2-1, with a possible D match to TRBD1 (5 bases). V was trimmed by 2 bases and J by 10 bases, leaving 6 bases between them. Per germline, CDR1 MRHNA and CDR2 SNTAGT. The CDR3 totals 11 residues. The CDR3 DNA follows: TGTGCCAGCAGTGACAAGGGGGAGCAGTTCTTC. This translates into CASSDKGEQFF.

This chain connects TRBV7-9 to TRBJ1-2; D uncertain. From germline, CDR1 is SEHNR and CDR2 FQNEAQ (reference sequence). There are 15 residues in the CDR3. V was pared by 0 bases and J by 0 bases, with 8 bases between. The CDR3: CASSLAPAANYGYTF. CDR3 coding DNA: TGTGCCAGCAGCTTAGCGCCTGCAGCTAACTATGGCTACACCTTC.

The rearrangement links TRBV18 to TRBJ2-1; 13 nucleotides align to TRBD2. CDR1 and CDR2 (germline): KGHSH, LQKENI. J was trimmed by 4 bases and V by 3 bases; bases with no gene match: 3. This CDR3 comprises 16 residues. CDR3 coding DNA: TGTGCCAGCTCACCCGCGACTAGCGGGAGGTACAATGAGCAGTTCTTC. Translated: CASSPATSGRYNEQFF.

The chain links TRBV27 to TRBJ2-1; no firm D call. Trimming took 6 bases from V and 9 from J, leaving 18 bases between them. The CDR3 runs to 14 residues. Germline-derived CDR1 and CDR2 are MNHEY and SMNVEV (reference sequence). The CDR3 protein is CASRITQETVEQFF. The CDR3 bases are TGTGCCAGCAGAATAACCCAGGAAACAGTTGAGCAGTTCTTC.

The chain recombines TRBV11-2 with TRBJ2-3; D is unresolved. CDR1 SGHAT and CDR2 FQNNGV come from the germline V gene. Between the trimmed V and J ends, which lost 3 bases and 7 bases, there was a span of 8 bases. This CDR3 region has 12 residues. The CDR3 bases are TGTGCCAGCAGCTTTGACTTCTATACGCAGTATTTT. It encodes CASSFDFYTQYF. The variable domain in full, completed from reference TRBV11-2 and TRBJ2-3, reads EAGVAQSPRYKIIEKRQSVAFWCNPISGHATLYWYQQILGQGPKLLIQFQNNGVVDDSQLPKDRFSAERLKGVDSTLKIQPAKLEDSAVYLCASSFDFYTQYFGPGTRLTVL.

V and J are TRBV27 and TRBJ1-4; 10 bases are a match to TRBD1. The CDR3 totals 15 residues. With 5 bases clipped from V and 7 bases from J, the junction kept 7 bases outside the gene matches. CDR1 is MNHEY, CDR2 SMNVEV, per germline (reference sequence). The CDR3 loop is CASSPMTGGIEKLFF. The CDR3 DNA is TGTGCCAGCAGTCCGATGACAGGGGGCATTGAAAAACTGTTTTTT.

This chain uses TRBV7-9 with TRBJ2-7; 7 bases fit TRBD2. V shed 8 bases, J shed 3 bases, and the junction held 13 bases outside the gene matches. From germline, CDR1 is SEHNR and CDR2 FQNEAQ (reference sequence). This CDR3 has 15 residues. The CDR3 DNA follows: TGTGCCAGCCGAGGGGCCGGGGGGAGTTTCTACGAGCAGTACTTC. The encoded protein is CASRGAGGSFYEQYF.

This chain uses TRBV27 with TRBJ1-2; D ambiguous. V dropped 1 base and J dropped 6 bases, with 12 bases sitting between them. From germline, CDR1 is MNHEY and CDR2 SMNVEV (reference sequence). The CDR3 extends over 14 amino acids. CDR3 residues: CASSLYPGIDGYTF. The CDR3 nucleotides read TGTGCCAGCAGTTTATATCCCGGGATCGATGGCTACACCTTC.

Notes on this clone: This specimen includes other DNA sequences encoding the same CDR3. V usage is TRBV2 and J usage is TRBJ2-2; D perhaps matches TRBD1 (6 bases). The germline CDR1 and CDR2 sequences are SNHLY and FYNNEI. Trimming stripped 6 bases from V and 1 base from J, with 9 bases between. The CDR3 consists of 14 residues. The CDR3 protein is CASSWTENTGELFF. DNA for the CDR3: TGTGCCAGCAGCTGGACAGAGAACACCGGGGAGCTGTTTTTT.

This chain links TRBV28 with TRBJ1-1, with D possibly being TRBD1 (5 bases). V lost 3 bases and J 2 bases, leaving 13 bases between the germline ends. In germline, CDR1 is MDHEN, CDR2 SYDVKM. The length of the CDR3 is 15 residues. CDR3 sequence: CASSFPRQGNTEAFF. CDR3 DNA sequence: TGTGCCAGCAGTTTCCCCCGTCAGGGCAACACTGAAGCTTTCTTT. Combining the CDR3 with reference TRBV28 and TRBJ1-1 gives the whole variable domain DVKVTQSSRYLVKRTGEKVFLECVQDMDHENMFWYRQDPGLGLRLIYFSYDVKMKEKGDIPEGYSVSREKKERFSLILESASTNQTSMYLCASSFPRQGNTEAFFGQGTRLTVV.

V gene TRBV9 combines with J gene TRBJ2-1, with a possible D match to TRBD2 (5 bases). The CDR3 spans 17 residues. Germline V lookup: CDR1 SGDLS, CDR2 YYNGEE. Trimming left V 4 bases short and J 0 bases short, with 17 bases between. The CDR3 DNA reads as TGTGCCAGCAGCCCGAGCGGCAGTGAAAGCTCCTACAATGAGCAGTTCTTC. Its protein is CASSPSGSESSYNEQFF.